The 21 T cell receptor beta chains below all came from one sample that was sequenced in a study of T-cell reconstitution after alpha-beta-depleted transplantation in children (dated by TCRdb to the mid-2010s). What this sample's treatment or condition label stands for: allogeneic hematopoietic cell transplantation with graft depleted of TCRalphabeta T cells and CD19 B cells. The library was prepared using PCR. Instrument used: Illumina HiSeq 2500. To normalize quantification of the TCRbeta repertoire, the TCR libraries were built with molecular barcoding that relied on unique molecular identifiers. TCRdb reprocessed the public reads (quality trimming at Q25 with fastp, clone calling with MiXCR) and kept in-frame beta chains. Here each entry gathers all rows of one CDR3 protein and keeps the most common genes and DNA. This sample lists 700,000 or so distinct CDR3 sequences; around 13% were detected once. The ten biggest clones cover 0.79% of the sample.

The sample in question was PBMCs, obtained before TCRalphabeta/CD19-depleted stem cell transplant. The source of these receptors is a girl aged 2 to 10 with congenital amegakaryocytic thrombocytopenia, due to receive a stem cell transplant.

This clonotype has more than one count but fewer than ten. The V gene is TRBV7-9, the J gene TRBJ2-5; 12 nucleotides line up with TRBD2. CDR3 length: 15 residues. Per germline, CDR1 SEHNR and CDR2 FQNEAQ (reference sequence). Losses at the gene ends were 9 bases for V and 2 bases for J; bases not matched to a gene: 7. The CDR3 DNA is TGTGCCAGTTCTGGACTAGCGGGACCTCAAGAGACCCAGTACTTC. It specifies CASSGLAGPQETQYF. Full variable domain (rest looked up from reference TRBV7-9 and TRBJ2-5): DTGVSQNPRHKITKRGQNVTFRCDPISEHNRLYWYRQTLGQGPEFLTYFQNEAQLEKSRLLSDRFSAERPKGSFSTLEIQRTEQGDSAMYLCASSGLAGPQETQYFGPGTRLLVL.

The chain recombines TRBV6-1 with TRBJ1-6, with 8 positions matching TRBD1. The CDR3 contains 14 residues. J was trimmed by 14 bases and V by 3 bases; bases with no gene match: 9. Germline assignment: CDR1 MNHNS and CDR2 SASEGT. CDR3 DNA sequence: TGTGCCAGCAGTGACGGGACAGGTTTTAGGACCCTCCACTTT. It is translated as CASSDGTGFRTLHF.

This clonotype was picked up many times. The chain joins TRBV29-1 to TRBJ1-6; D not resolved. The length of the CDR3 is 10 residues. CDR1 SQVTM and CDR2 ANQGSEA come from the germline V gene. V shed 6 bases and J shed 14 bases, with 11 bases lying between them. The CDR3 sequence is CSVGPETLHF. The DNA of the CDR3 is TGCAGCGTAGGTCCGGAGACCCTCCACTTT.

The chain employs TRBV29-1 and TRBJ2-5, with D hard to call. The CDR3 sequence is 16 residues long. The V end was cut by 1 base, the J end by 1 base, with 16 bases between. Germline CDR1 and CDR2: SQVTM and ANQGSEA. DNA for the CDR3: TGCAGCGTTGAAGCCCCGGACCGGGCGGCCCAAGAGACCCAGTACTTC. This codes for CSVEAPDRAAQETQYF.

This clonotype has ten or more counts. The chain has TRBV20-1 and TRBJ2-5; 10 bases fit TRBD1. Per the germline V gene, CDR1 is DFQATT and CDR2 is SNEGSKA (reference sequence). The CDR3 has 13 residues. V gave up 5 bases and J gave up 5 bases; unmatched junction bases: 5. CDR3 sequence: CSAPTGGGETQYF. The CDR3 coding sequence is TGCAGTGCTCCGACAGGGGGCGGGGAGACCCAGTACTTC.

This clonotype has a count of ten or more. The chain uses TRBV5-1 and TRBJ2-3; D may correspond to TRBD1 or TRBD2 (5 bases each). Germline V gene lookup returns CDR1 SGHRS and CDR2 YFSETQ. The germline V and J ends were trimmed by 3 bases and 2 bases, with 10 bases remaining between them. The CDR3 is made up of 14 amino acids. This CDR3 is CASSSGPDTDTQYF. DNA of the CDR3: TGCGCCAGCAGCTCGGGACCGGACACAGATACGCAGTATTTT.

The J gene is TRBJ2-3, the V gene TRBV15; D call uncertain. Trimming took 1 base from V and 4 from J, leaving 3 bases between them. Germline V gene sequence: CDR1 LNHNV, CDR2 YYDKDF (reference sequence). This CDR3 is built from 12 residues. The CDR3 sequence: CATSRVADTQYF. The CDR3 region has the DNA TGTGCCACCAGCAGAGTGGCAGATACGCAGTATTTT.

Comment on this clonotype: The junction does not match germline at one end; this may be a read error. CDR3 in amino acids: CASSLAESAVNTEALF. The CDR3 DNA is TGCGCCAGCAGCTTGGCCGAGTCAGCCGTGAACACTGAAGCTCTCTTT. This chain connects TRBV5-1 to TRBJ1-1; D gene uncertain. Germline V gene data show CDR1 as SGHRS and CDR2 as YFSETQ. CDR3 length equals 16 residues.

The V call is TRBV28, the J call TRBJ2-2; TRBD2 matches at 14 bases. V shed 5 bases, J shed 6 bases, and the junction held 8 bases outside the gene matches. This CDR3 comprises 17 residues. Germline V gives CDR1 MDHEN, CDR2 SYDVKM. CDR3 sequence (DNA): TGTGCCAGCAGTCCCCCGGGGACTAGCGGGAGTGCCGGGGAGCTGTTTTTT. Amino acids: CASSPPGTSGSAGELFF.

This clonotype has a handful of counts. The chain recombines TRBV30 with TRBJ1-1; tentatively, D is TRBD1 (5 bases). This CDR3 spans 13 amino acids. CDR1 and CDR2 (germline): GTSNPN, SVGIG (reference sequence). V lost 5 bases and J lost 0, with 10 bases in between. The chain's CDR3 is CAWSGHLNTEAFF. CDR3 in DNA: TGTGCCTGGTCCGGACACTTGAACACTGAAGCTTTCTTT.

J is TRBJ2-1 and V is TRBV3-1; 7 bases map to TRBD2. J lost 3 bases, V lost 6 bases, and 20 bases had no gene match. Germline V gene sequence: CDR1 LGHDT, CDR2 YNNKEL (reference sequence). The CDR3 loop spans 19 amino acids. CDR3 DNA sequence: TGTGCCAGCAGTTTTATTGGCGGGAGCTCGAGCGGCCACTACAATGAGCAGTTCTTC. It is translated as CASSFIGGSSSGHYNEQFF.

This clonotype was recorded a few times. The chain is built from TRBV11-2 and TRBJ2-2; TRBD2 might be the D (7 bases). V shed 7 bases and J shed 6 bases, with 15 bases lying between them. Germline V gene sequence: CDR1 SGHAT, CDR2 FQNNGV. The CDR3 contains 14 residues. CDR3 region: CASKAGAGAGELFF. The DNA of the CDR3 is TGTGCCAGCAAGGCGGGGGCTGGGGCCGGGGAGCTGTTTTTT.

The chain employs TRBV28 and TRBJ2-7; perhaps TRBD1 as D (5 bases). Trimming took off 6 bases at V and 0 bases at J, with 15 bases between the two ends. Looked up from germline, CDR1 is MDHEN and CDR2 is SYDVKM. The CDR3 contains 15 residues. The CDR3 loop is CASSSRQTSSYEQYF. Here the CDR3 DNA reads TGTGCCAGCAGCTCTAGACAGACAAGCTCCTACGAGCAGTACTTC.

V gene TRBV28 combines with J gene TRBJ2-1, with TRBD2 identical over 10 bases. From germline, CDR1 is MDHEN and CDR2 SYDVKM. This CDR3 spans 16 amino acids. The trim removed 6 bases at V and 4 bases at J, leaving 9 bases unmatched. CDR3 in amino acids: CASSTAGGPLYNEQFF. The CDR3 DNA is TGTGCCAGCAGCACAGCGGGAGGGCCTCTTTACAATGAGCAGTTCTTC.

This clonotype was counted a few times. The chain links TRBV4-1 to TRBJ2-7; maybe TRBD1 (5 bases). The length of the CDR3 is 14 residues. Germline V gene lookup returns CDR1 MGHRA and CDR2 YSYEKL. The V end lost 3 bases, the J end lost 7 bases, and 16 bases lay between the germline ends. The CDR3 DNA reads TGCGCCAGCAGCCATCAAAGGTCAAAGGGGGAGCAGTACTTC. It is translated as CASSHQRSKGEQYF.

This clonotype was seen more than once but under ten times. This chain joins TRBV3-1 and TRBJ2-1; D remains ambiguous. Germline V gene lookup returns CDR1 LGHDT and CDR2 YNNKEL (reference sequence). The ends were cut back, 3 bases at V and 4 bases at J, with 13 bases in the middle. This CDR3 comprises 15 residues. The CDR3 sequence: CASSHLSDIYNEQFF. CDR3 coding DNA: TGTGCCAGCAGCCACTTATCGGATATTTACAATGAGCAGTTCTTC.

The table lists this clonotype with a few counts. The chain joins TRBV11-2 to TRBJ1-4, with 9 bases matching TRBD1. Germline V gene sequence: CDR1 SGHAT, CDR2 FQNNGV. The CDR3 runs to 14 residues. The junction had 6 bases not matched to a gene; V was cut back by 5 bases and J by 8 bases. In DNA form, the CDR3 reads TGTGCCAGCAGCCGGGGGACAGGGACCGAAAAACTGTTTTTT. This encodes CASSRGTGTEKLFF.

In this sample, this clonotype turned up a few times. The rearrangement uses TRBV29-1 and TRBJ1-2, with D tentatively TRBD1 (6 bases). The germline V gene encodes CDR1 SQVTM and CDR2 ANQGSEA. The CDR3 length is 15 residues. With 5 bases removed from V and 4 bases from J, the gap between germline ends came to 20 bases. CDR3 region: CSVYSWDIVLYGYTF. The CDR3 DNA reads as TGCAGCGTTTATTCGTGGGACATAGTCCTCTATGGCTACACCTTC. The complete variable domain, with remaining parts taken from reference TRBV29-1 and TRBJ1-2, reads SAVISQKPSRDICQRGTSLTIQCQVDSQVTMMFWYRQQPGQSLTLIATANQGSEATYESGFVIDKFPISRPNLTFSTLTVSNMSPEDSSIYLCSVYSWDIVLYGYTFGSGTRLTVV.

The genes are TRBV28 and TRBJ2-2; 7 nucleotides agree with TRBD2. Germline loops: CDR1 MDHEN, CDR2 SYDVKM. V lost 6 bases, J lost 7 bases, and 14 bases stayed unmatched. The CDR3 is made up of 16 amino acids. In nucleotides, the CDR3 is TGTGCCAGCAGCTATTCTAGCGGCCCAAATCACGGGGAGCTGTTTTTT. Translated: CASSYSSGPNHGELFF. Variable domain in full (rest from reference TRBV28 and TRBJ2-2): DVKVTQSSRYLVKRTGEKVFLECVQDMDHENMFWYRQDPGLGLRLIYFSYDVKMKEKGDIPEGYSVSREKKERFSLILESASTNQTSMYLCASSYSSGPNHGELFFGEGSRLTVL.

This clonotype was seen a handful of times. In DNA form, the CDR3 reads TGTGCCAGCAGCCAAGATTCGACAGGGACCTACGAGCAGTACTTC. Encoded protein: CASSQDSTGTYEQYF. V is TRBV3-1 and J is TRBJ2-7; TRBD1 matches at 7 bases. The CDR3 sequence is 15 residues long. Germline assignment: CDR1 LGHDT and CDR2 YNNKEL (reference sequence). The ends lost 0 bases at V and 2 bases at J; junction bases unmatched: 4.

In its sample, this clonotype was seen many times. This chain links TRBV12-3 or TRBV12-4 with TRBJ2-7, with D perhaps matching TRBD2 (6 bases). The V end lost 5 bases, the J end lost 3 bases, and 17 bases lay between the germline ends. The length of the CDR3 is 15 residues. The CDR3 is CASSPLSGLHYEQYF. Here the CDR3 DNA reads TGTGCCAGCAGTCCTCTTTCGGGACTCCACTACGAGCAGTACTTC.